The entry below describes one T cell receptor beta chain. The record originates from a study of T cell responses to AZD1222 COVID-19 vaccine. This CDR3 comprises 15 residues. V shed 3 bases and J 0 bases; nucleotides not matched to a gene: 5. Per germline, CDR1 SGHNT and CDR2 YYREEE (reference sequence). Profiling relied on immunoSEQ multiplex PCR, and the TCRdb table lists in-frame clones only, not all of them. In the table there are approximately 160,000 clones, roughly 90% of which are singletons. This TCR derives from an adult in good health. The chain has TRBV5-4 and TRBJ1-2, with TRBD1 identical over 7 bases. The specimen was peripheral blood, collected on day 0 of AZD1222 vaccination. Here the CDR3 reads CASSSARGANYGYTF. CDR3 nucleotides: TGTGCCAGCAGCTCAGCCAGGGGGGCTAACTATGGCTACACCTTC.